This T cell receptor (beta chain) was sequenced in a study of identical twins. MiXCR, applied by TCRdb to the 5' RACE reads, yields one record per CDR3 protein. This table has roughly 700,000 distinct CDR3 sequences, about 9.4% appearing once. Study observations and caveats: Beta out-of-frame sequences showed weaker excess twin sharing. Beta clonotypes that were abundant in cord blood contained fewer insertions, a pattern absent from memory repertoires.

Germline V gene data show CDR1 as SGHRS and CDR2 as YFSETQ. V lost 4 bases and J 8 bases, leaving 19 bases between the germline ends. The CDR3 length is 15 residues. About this clonotype: The antigen remains unidentified.

The same sample was also used in a study of yellow fever vaccine responses in identical twins.

The sequencing input was PBMCs. The origin of this receptor is a woman between 18 and 30 years old in good health. The chain employs TRBV5-1 and TRBJ2-1, with D uncertain. CDR3 amino acids: CASSLRTTLVDEQFF. CDR3 in DNA: TGCGCCAGCAGCCTAAGGACGACTTTGGTCGATGAGCAGTTCTTC.